The clone carrying this T cell receptor beta chain was found a few times. What it binds is unknown. These data are taken from a study of vaccination and CD4 T cells after COVID-19. Study context: Convalescent persons amounted to six males plus four females, two of whom were Hispanic.

The treatment: 10-day PBMC culture with coronavirus spike peptide pools or control peptides (ViraFEST assay). First, ViraFEST expanded antigen-specific T cells with peptide pools, and next it sequenced the TCRs. Overall study findings and caveats: The median number of SARS-CoV-2-reactive clonotypes increased from 21 to 38, a change that did not reach significance. Researchers report that a median roughly 90% of reactive clones in convalescent patients surfaced only post-vaccination.

Researchers used the Oncomine TCR Beta short-read assay to sequence DNA from cultured CD4+ T cells. TCRdb recomputed calls from the PCR reads with MiXCR, one row per CDR3 protein. The sample has 9,100 or so distinct CDR3 sequences; less than 35% are singletons. Germline CDR1 reads SGHAT; CDR2 reads FQNNGV. This CDR3 region has 17 residues. V dropped 5 bases and J dropped 2 bases, with 21 bases sitting between them. The TCR was taken from a human donor with COVID-19. The rearrangement joins TRBV11-2 to TRBJ1-2, with D possibly being TRBD1 (5 bases). The source material was cultured CD4+ T cells from blood. CDR3 DNA: TGTGCCAGCAGCCCCCCGGGCCGGGCACAGGCGAACTATGGCTACACCTTC. It codes for CASSPPGRAQANYGYTF.